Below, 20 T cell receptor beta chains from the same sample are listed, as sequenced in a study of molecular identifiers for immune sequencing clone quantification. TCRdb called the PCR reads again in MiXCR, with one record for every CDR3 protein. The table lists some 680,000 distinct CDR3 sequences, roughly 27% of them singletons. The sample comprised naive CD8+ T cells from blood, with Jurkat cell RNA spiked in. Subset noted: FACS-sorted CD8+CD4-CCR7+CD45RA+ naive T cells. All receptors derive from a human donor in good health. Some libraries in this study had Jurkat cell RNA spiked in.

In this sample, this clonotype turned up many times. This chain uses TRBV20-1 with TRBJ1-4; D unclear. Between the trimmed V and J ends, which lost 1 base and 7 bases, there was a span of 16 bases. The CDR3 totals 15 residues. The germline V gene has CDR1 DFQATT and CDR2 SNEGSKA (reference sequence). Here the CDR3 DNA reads TGCAGTGCTAGAGTCTTTGGGGAGGAGGGTGAAAAACTGTTTTTT. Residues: CSARVFGEEGEKLFF.

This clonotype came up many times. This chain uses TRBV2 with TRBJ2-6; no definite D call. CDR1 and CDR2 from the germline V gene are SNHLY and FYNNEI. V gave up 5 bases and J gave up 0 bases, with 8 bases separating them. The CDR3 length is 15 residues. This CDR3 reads CASSYRTSGANVLTF. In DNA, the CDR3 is TGTGCCAGCAGTTATCGAACCTCTGGGGCCAACGTCCTGACTTTC. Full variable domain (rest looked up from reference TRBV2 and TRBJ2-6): EPEVTQTPSHQVTQMGQEVILRCVPISNHLYFYWYRQILGQKVEFLVSFYNNEISEKSEIFDDQFSVERPDGSNFTLKIRSTKLEDSAMYFCASSYRTSGANVLTFGAGSRLTVL.

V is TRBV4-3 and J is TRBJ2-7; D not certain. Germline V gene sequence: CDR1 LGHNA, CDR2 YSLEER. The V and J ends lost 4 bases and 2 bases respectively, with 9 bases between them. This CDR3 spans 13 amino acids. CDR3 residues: CASSRELAYEQYF. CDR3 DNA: TGCGCCAGCAGCCGCGAGCTAGCCTACGAGCAGTACTTC.

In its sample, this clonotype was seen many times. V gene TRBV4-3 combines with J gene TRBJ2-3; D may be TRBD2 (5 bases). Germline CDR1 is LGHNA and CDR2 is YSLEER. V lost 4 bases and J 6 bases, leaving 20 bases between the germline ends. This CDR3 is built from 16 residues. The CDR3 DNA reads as TGCGCCAGCAGCCCTGGCAGCGGTCCCCCACAGGATACGCAGTATTTT. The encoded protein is CASSPGSGPPQDTQYF.

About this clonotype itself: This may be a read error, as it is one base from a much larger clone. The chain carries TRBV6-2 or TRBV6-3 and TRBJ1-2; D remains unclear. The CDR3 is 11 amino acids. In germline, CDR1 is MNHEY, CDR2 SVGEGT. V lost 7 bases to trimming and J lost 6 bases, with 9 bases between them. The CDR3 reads CASTSKDGYTF. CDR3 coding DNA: TGTGCCAGCACTTCTAAAGATGGCTACACCTTC.

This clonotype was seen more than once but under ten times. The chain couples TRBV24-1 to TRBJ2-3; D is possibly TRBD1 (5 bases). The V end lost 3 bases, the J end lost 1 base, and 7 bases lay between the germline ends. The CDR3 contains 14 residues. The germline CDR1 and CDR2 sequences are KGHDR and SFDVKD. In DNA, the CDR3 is TGTGCCACCAGTGATGGGGCAGGCACAGATACGCAGTATTTT. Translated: CATSDGAGTDTQYF.

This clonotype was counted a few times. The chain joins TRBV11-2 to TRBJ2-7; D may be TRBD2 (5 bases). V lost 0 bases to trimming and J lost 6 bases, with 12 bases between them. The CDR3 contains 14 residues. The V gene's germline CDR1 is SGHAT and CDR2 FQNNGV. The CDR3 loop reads CASSLDIGVGEQYF. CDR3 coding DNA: TGTGCCAGCAGCTTAGATATCGGGGTAGGCGAGCAGTACTTC.

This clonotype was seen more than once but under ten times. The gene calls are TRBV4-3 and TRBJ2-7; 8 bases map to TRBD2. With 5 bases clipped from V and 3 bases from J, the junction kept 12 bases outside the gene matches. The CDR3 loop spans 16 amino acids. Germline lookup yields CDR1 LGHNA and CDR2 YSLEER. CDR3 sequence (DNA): TGCGCCAGCAGCGCAAGCTTTAGCGGGACGGGCTACGAGCAGTACTTC. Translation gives CASSASFSGTGYEQYF.

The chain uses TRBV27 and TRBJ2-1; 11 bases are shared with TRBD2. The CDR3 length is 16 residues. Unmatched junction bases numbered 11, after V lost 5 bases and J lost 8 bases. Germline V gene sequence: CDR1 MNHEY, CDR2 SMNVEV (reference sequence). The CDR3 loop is CASSPVAGGLWDEQFF. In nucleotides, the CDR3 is TGTGCCAGCAGTCCAGTAGCGGGAGGGCTGTGGGATGAGCAGTTCTTC.

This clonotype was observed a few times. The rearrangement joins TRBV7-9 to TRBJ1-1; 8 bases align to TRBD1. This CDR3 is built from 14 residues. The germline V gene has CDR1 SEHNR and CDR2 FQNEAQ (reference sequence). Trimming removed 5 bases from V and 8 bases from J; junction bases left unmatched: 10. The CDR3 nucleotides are TGTGCCAGCAGCAGACTTACAGGGACAGGCGAAGCTTTCTTT. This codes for CASSRLTGTGEAFF.

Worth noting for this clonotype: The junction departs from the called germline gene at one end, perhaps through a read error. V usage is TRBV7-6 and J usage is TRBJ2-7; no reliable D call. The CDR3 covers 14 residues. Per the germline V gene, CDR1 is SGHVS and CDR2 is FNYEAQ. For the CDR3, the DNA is TGTGCCAGCAGCTTTGGCGGAGAAGGCTACGAGCAGCACTTC. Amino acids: CASSFGGEGYEQHF. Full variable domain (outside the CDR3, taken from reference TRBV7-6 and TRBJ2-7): GAGVSQSPRYKVTKRGQDVALRCDPISGHVSLYWYRQALGQGPEFLTYFNYEAQQDKSGLPNDRFSAERPEGSISTLTIQRTEQRDSAMYRCASSFGGEGYEQHFGPGTRLTVT.

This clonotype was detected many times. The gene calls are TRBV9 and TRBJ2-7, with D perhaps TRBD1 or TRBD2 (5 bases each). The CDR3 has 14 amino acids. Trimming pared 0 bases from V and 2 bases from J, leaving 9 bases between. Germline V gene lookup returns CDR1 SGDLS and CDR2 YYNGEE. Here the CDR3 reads CASSVGDPAYEQYF. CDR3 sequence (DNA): TGTGCCAGCAGCGTAGGGGACCCAGCCTACGAGCAGTACTTC.

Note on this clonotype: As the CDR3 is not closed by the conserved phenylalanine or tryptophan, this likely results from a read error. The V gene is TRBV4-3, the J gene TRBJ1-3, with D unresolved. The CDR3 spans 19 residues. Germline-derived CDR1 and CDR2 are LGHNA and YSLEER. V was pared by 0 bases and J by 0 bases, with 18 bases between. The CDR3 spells CASSQDRGRALSSGNTIYI. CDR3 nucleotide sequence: TGCGCCAGCAGCCAAGATCGAGGGAGGGCACTAAGCTCTGGAAACACCATATATATT.

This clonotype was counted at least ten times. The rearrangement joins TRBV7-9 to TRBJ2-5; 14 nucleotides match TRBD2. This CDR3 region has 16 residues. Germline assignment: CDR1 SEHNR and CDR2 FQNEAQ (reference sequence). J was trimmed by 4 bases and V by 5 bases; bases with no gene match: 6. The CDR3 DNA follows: TGTGCCAGCAGCAGGGGACTAGCGGGAGTCGGAGAGACCCAGTACTTC. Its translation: CASSRGLAGVGETQYF.

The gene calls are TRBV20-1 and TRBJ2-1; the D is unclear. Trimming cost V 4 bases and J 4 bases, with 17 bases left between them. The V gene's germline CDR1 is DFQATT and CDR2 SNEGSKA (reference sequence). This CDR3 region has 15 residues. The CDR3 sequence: CSAIPVSDLYNEQFF. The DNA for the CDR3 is TGCAGTGCTATCCCGGTGAGCGACTTATACAATGAGCAGTTCTTC.

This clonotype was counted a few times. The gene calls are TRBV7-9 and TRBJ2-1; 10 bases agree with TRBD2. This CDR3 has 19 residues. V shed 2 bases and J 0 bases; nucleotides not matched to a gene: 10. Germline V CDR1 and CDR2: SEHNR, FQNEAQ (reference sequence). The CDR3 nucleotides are TGTGCCAGCAGCTTATTACTAGCGGGGACGCCTAGCTCCTACAATGAGCAGTTCTTC. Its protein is CASSLLLAGTPSSYNEQFF. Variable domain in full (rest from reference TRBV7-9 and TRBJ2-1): DTGVSQNPRHKITKRGQNVTFRCDPISEHNRLYWYRQTLGQGPEFLTYFQNEAQLEKSRLLSDRFSAERPKGSFSTLEIQRTEQGDSAMYLCASSLLLAGTPSSYNEQFFGPGTRLTVL.

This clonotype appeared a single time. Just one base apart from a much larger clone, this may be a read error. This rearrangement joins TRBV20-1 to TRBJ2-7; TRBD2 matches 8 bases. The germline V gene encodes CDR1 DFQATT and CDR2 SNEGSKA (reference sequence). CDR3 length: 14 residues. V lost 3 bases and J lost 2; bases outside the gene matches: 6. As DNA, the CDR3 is TGCAGTGCTAGGCCTAGCGGGCACCCCTACGAGCAGTACTTC. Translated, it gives CSARPSGHPYEQYF.

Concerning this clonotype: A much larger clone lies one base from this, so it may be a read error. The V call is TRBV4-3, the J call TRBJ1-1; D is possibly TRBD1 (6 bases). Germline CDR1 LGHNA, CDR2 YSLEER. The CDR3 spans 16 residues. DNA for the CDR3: TGCGTCAGCAGCCAAGCCGCCACAGGGCTGAACACTGAAGCTTTCTTT. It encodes CVSSQAATGLNTEAFF.

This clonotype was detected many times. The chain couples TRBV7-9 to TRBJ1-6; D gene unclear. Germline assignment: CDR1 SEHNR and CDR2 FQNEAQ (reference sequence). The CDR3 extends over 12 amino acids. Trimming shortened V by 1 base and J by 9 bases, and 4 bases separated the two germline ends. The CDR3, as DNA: TGTGCCAGCAGCTTAGGCGCTTCACCCCTCCACTTT. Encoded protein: CASSLGASPLHF.

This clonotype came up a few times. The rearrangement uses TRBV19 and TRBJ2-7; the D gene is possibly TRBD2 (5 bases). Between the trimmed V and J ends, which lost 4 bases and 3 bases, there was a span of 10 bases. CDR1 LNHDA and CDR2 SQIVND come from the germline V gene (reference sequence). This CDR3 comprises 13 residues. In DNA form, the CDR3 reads TGTGCCAGTAGTACGGGATTGGGCTACGAGCAGTACTTC. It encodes CASSTGLGYEQYF.